One sample yielded the 13 T cell receptor beta chains listed below, sequenced in a study of follicular helper T cells after annual influenza vaccination. Time point reported: 2015-2016 season, pre-vaccination. The data were produced by immunoSEQ multiplex PCR, yet TCRdb's version contains in-frame clones alone and is incomplete. The sample records roughly 15,000 clones, about 83% being singletons. This specimen was CXCR5- memory CD4+ T cells sorted from blood, taken on the day of influenza vaccination. The receptors here all came from an adult who received the influenza vaccine.

The chain couples TRBV19 to TRBJ1-1; D gene uncertain. With 5 bases removed from V and 8 bases from J, the gap between germline ends came to 15 bases. This CDR3 has 13 amino acids. CDR1 and CDR2 from the germline V gene are LNHDA and SQIVND (reference sequence). CDR3 coding DNA: TGTGCCAGTAGTTCGAAGATGGAGGCCGAAGCTTTCTTT. This encodes CASSSKMEAEAFF.

This clone was observed a single time. The chain employs TRBV5-4 and TRBJ1-6; D remains ambiguous. The germline V and J ends were trimmed by 2 bases and 8 bases, with 11 bases remaining between them. Germline V gene sequence: CDR1 SGHNT, CDR2 YYREEE (reference sequence). This CDR3 has 14 amino acids. The CDR3 nucleotides read TGTGCCAGCAGCTTCGATCAGACCTATTCACCCCTCCACTTT. It codes for CASSFDQTYSPLHF.

The chain carries TRBV9 and TRBJ2-4, with D unclear. The germline V and J ends were trimmed by 4 bases and 6 bases, with 14 bases remaining between them. The germline CDR1 and CDR2 sequences are SGDLS and YYNGEE. CDR3 length equals 14 residues. The CDR3 spells CASSFPGLPNIQYF. DNA for the CDR3: TGTGCCAGCAGCTTCCCCGGGCTGCCAAACATTCAGTACTTC.

The chain uses TRBV7-2 and TRBJ1-2, with D perhaps TRBD1 (5 bases). The CDR3 loop spans 15 amino acids. V gave up 1 base and J gave up 5 bases, with 14 bases separating them. Per germline, CDR1 SGHTA and CDR2 FQGNSA. This CDR3 is CASSLGPSGPYGYTF. CDR3 nucleotides: TGTGCCAGCAGCTTAGGACCTTCGGGACCTTATGGCTACACCTTC.

V is TRBV5-1 and J is TRBJ1-6, with D perhaps TRBD1 (5 bases). V was pared by 4 bases and J by 8 bases, with 16 bases between. Looked up from germline, CDR1 is SGHRS and CDR2 is YFSETQ. The CDR3 has 15 residues. The CDR3 region is CASSLNPEGHSPLHF. CDR3 nucleotide sequence: TGCGCCAGCAGCCTGAATCCGGAGGGACATTCACCCCTCCACTTT.

This rearrangement joins TRBV5-1 to TRBJ1-1; D remains unclear. CDR1 is SGHRS, CDR2 YFSETQ, per germline. The CDR3 contains 16 residues. Trimming took off 0 bases at V and 6 bases at J, with 18 bases between the two ends. The CDR3: CASSLVVAAFAAEAFF. The CDR3 DNA is TGCGCCAGCAGCTTGGTCGTGGCAGCTTTTGCCGCTGAAGCTTTCTTT.

The chain joins TRBV27 to TRBJ2-5, with TRBD2 matching 8 bases. Germline CDR1 MNHEY, CDR2 SMNVEV (reference sequence). V gave up 6 bases and J gave up 5 bases; unmatched junction bases: 5. The CDR3 contains 13 residues. The CDR3 reads CASRGTRWETQYF. CDR3 sequence (DNA): TGTGCCAGCAGAGGGACTAGATGGGAGACCCAGTACTTC.

The CDR3 coding sequence is TGTGCCAGCAGCTCCTCGACGTTGACTGAAGCTTTCTTT. As protein: CASSSSTLTEAFF. This sequence joins TRBV7-2 and TRBJ1-1; D gene ambiguous. Germline values: CDR1 SGHTA, CDR2 FQGNSA. The CDR3 covers 13 residues. V lost 4 bases and J 5 bases, leaving 11 bases between the germline ends.

This clone was observed once. The chain uses TRBV18 and TRBJ1-1, with D tentatively TRBD1 (6 bases). From germline, CDR1 is KGHSH and CDR2 LQKENI. V lost 3 bases and J lost 0, with 17 bases in between. The CDR3 runs 17 residues. CDR3 in DNA: TGTGCCAGCTCACCCTACCTAGGACAGATAATGAACACTGAAGCTTTCTTT. It specifies CASSPYLGQIMNTEAFF.

J is TRBJ1-1 and V is TRBV12-5; possible D gene TRBD1, 6 bases. There are 17 residues in the CDR3. Per germline, CDR1 LGHNT and CDR2 FRNRAP. The V gene lost 6 bases and the J gene lost 0 bases, with 20 bases spanning the gap. In nucleotides, the CDR3 is TGTGCTAGTGGCATAACGACAGGCCAGGGGATGAACACTGAAGCTTTCTTT. Its translation is CASGITTGQGMNTEAFF.

This clone was seen only once. The chain carries TRBV5-5 and TRBJ1-2, with 7 bases lining up with TRBD1. Germline V lookup: CDR1 SGHKS, CDR2 YYEKEE (reference sequence). The CDR3 has 12 amino acids. V was clipped by 4 bases and J by 8 bases; unmatched bases: 5. The CDR3 DNA reads as TGTGCCAGCAGCACCTACAGGGGAGGCTACACCTTC. Translating it yields CASSTYRGGYTF.

The V and J genes are TRBV6-5 and TRBJ2-5; D is unclear. This CDR3 comprises 14 residues. Germline values: CDR1 MNHEY, CDR2 SVGAGI. Between the trimmed V and J ends, which lost 0 bases and 2 bases, there was a span of 7 bases. The CDR3 spells CASSYSSGQETQYF. In nucleotides, the CDR3 is TGTGCCAGCAGTTACTCCTCCGGACAAGAGACCCAGTACTTC.

V gene TRBV4-3 combines with J gene TRBJ2-6; perhaps TRBD1 as D (5 bases). Germline-derived CDR1 and CDR2 are LGHNA and YSLEER. Trimming pared 4 bases from V and 0 bases from J, leaving 25 bases between. There are 21 residues in the CDR3. CDR3 in amino acids: CASSRSKGILTIPSGANVLTF. CDR3 in DNA: TGCGCCAGCAGCCGCTCGAAGGGGATTCTTACGATCCCCTCTGGGGCCAACGTCCTGACTTTC.